This TCR beta chain emerged from a study of cytomegalovirus exposure and HLA in healthy donors. Study outcomes and limitations: Reportedly, TCR beta sequences accurately predicted HLA-A and HLA-B alleles in most subjects.

Turning to this clone: The antigen is unknown.

This PCR relied on a set of 60 Vbeta primers and 13 Jbeta primers. The data were produced by immunoSEQ multiplex PCR, yet TCRdb's version contains in-frame clones alone and is incomplete. The repertoire includes approximately 100,000 clones, approximately 77% of them detected once, and approximately 5% sits in the top ten. Germline trimming cut 6 bases from V and 5 bases from J; bases unmatched to any gene: 8. The CDR3 runs to 15 residues. Germline CDR1 and CDR2: MNHEY and SVGAGI. Sequencing input: PBMCs. This clonotype originated in a woman aged 40-49 years in good health and CMV-seronegative. The V gene is TRBV6-5, the J gene TRBJ2-1; 9 bases agree with TRBD1. The CDR3 is CASRVDRGTNNEQFF. CDR3 sequence (DNA): TGTGCCAGCAGGGTCGACAGGGGGACTAACAATGAGCAGTTCTTC.